The sequence of this T cell receptor (beta chain) was determined in a study of shared clonotypes between healthy human individuals. Study-wide context: Three men and a couple of women, aged 18 to 49, were donors. The study, taken as a whole, reports: A handful of donors showed sharing of about 4.7% of naive CD4 clonotypes.

The protocol was immunoSEQ multiplex PCR, while the TCRdb copy is restricted to in-frame clones and leaves out a portion. This sample has 600,000 to 750,000 clones, with 72% found just once. This CDR3 is 16 amino acids long. CDR1 and CDR2 from the germline V gene are SGHAT and FQNNGV. V shed 2 bases and J shed 0 bases, with 10 bases lying between them. For this clone: Its antigen is currently unknown.

Sequencing used memory CD4+ T cells sorted from blood. Subset defined: CD45RA-negative fraction. This clonotype was sampled from a woman aged 25 to 39 in good health. J is TRBJ2-2 and V is TRBV11-2, with D tentatively TRBD1 or TRBD2 (6 bases each). The CDR3 is CASSLRGTTNTGELFF. The CDR3 DNA sequence: TGTGCCAGCAGCTTACGGGGGACAACGAACACCGGGGAGCTGTTTTTT.